The 22 T cell receptor beta chains given below trace back to one sample, sequenced in a study of blood T cell repertoires in COVID-19. Data came from immunoSEQ multiplex PCR; TCRdb stores just in-frame clones and leaves some out. The sample has 200,000 to 250,000 clones; roughly 85% are singletons. The source material was peripheral blood. These receptors were taken from a woman in her 70s with COVID-19, enrolled during active disease.

The genes are TRBV19 and TRBJ1-1; D is undetermined. V dropped 6 bases and J dropped 4 bases, with 18 bases sitting between them. Germline CDR1 and CDR2: LNHDA and SQIVND (reference sequence). The CDR3 contains 15 residues. The CDR3 DNA is TGTGCCAGTAGGCCCATCCCGACTGAGGGCACTGAAGCTTTCTTT. Amino acids: CASRPIPTEGTEAFF.

The rearrangement uses TRBV7-3 and TRBJ1-1; 8 bases map to TRBD1. V lost 3 bases and J lost 4; bases outside the gene matches: 1. The germline gives CDR1 SGHTA, CDR2 FQGTGA. There are 13 residues in the CDR3. CDR3 amino acids: CASSLTGVTEAFF. The CDR3 DNA reads TGTGCCAGCAGCTTGACAGGGGTCACTGAAGCTTTCTTT.

This clone has a handful of counts. The J gene is TRBJ2-7, the V gene TRBV19; TRBD1 agrees at 9 bases. The CDR3 consists of 14 residues. From germline, CDR1 is LNHDA and CDR2 SQIVND (reference sequence). With V trimmed by 6 bases and J by 6 bases, 9 bases remained unmatched. CDR3 DNA: TGTGCCAGTAGGTACCGGGACAGGGCAGGCGAGCAGTACTTC. This sequence encodes CASRYRDRAGEQYF.

V and J are TRBV30 and TRBJ1-1; D gene uncertain. Trimming shortened V by 0 bases and J by 1 base, and 6 bases separated the two germline ends. Germline lookup yields CDR1 GTSNPN and CDR2 SVGIG (reference sequence). This CDR3 comprises 13 residues. CDR3 DNA: TGTGCCTGGAGTGTACGAGGGAACACTGAAGCTTTCTTT. Protein product: CAWSVRGNTEAFF.

The rearrangement links TRBV20-1 to TRBJ1-5; D is possibly TRBD1 (6 bases). CDR1 is DFQATT and CDR2 is SNEGSKA in the germline V gene (reference sequence). The CDR3 has 14 residues. The V gene lost 3 bases and the J gene lost 8 bases, with 17 bases spanning the gap. The CDR3 DNA reads TGCAGTGCTAGTTCAGAACAGGGTTGGGAGCCCCAGCATTTT. It is translated as CSASSEQGWEPQHF.

The V and J genes are TRBV27 and TRBJ1-2; 7 bases align to TRBD1. V trimming: 3 bases; J trimming: 6 bases; junction bases outside the gene matches: 4. CDR1 and CDR2 from the germline V gene are MNHEY and SMNVEV (reference sequence). The CDR3 extends over 13 amino acids. CDR3 DNA: TGTGCCAGCAGTTTGACAGGGATCGATGGCTACACCTTC. Protein sequence: CASSLTGIDGYTF.

This chain connects TRBV6-5 to TRBJ1-3; D is ambiguous. Germline CDR1 is MNHEY and CDR2 is SVGAGI. The CDR3 spans 13 residues. Between the trimmed V and J ends, which lost 8 bases and 0 bases, there was a span of 8 bases. CDR3 sequence reads: CASGLSSGNTIYF. The CDR3 region has the DNA TGTGCCAGCGGGCTCAGCTCTGGAAACACCATATATTTT.

The count of this clone is one. The junction and the germline gene differ at one end; a read error may be behind it. DNA of the CDR3: TGTGCTAGCAGCTTATCGGTGACAGCTAATGAAAAACTGTTTTTT. Its translation: CASSLSVTANEKLFF. This chain joins TRBV7-7 and TRBJ1-4, with D possibly being TRBD1 (5 bases). Germline lookup yields CDR1 SSHAT and CDR2 FNYEAQ (reference sequence). There are 15 residues in the CDR3.

The rearrangement joins TRBV5-6 to TRBJ1-3; D not resolved. This CDR3 has 15 residues. Between the trimmed V and J ends, which lost 0 bases and 0 bases, there was a span of 7 bases. Germline CDR1 reads SGHDT; CDR2 reads YYEEEE. The CDR3 DNA is TGTGCCAGCAGCTTGGTCGCCGGCTCTGGAAACACCATATATTTT. Amino acid sequence: CASSLVAGSGNTIYF.

This clone was observed a few times. The same CDR3 arises from other DNA sequences in this sample as well. The rearrangement links TRBV5-5 to TRBJ1-6; no clear D gene. CDR3 length equals 14 residues. CDR1 is SGHKS, CDR2 YYEKEE, per germline (reference sequence). V lost 1 base, J lost 4 bases, and 6 bases lay in between. As DNA, the CDR3 is TGTGCCAGCAGCTTGACAGATTATAATTCACCCCTCCACTTT. This encodes CASSLTDYNSPLHF. Full variable domain (rest looked up from reference TRBV5-5 and TRBJ1-6): DAGVTQSPTHLIKTRGQQVTLRCSPISGHKSVSWYQQVLGQGPQFIFQYYEKEERGRGNFPDRFSARQFPNYSSELNVNALLLGDSALYLCASSLTDYNSPLHFGNGTRLTVT.

The rearrangement joins TRBV10-3 to TRBJ1-5, with TRBD1 as a possible D gene (6 bases). Germline V gene sequence: CDR1 ENHRY, CDR2 SYGVKD. The CDR3 is made up of 17 amino acids. Trimming removed 3 bases at V and 0 bases at J, with 15 bases between. In nucleotides, the CDR3 is TGTGCCATCAGTGAACCCACAGGGTGGTATAGCAATCAGCCCCAGCATTTT. Translated: CAISEPTGWYSNQPQHF.

The chain is built from TRBV4-2 and TRBJ1-2; D gene uncertain. The CDR3 is 16 residues long. V lost 5 bases, J lost 4 bases, and 20 bases lay in between. Germline V gives CDR1 LGHNA, CDR2 YNFKEQ. This CDR3 is CASSDTPGLPGYGYTF. CDR3 sequence (DNA): TGTGCCAGCAGCGATACCCCCGGCTTGCCAGGCTATGGCTACACCTTC.

The chain links TRBV10-3 to TRBJ2-1; 10 bases agree with TRBD2. The CDR3 spans 16 residues. The germline V gene encodes CDR1 ENHRY and CDR2 SYGVKD. Trimming removed 4 bases from V and 4 bases from J; junction bases left unmatched: 7. CDR3 region: CAISALAGGMYNEQFF. The CDR3 DNA reads TGTGCCATCAGTGCATTAGCGGGAGGAATGTACAATGAGCAGTTCTTC.

The CDR3 DNA sequence: TGCGCCAGCAGCTTGCTAGCGGGAGGGGCTCAAGAGACCCAGTACTTC. Protein: CASSLLAGGAQETQYF. The V and J genes are TRBV5-1 and TRBJ2-5; 12 nucleotides agree with TRBD2. Germline trimming cut 1 base from V and 2 bases from J; bases unmatched to any gene: 3. CDR1 and CDR2 from the germline V gene are SGHRS and YFSETQ. The CDR3 totals 16 residues.

This clone was detected only a few times. The chain links TRBV23-1 to TRBJ1-2; a weak D match, TRBD1 (6 bases). TRBV23-1 is treated as an ORF (open reading frame) with a function not yet certain. This CDR3 is built from 15 residues. V was pared by 7 bases and J by 3 bases, with 18 bases between. The CDR3 loop is CASNRGGRNYYGYTF. CDR3 coding DNA: TGCGCCAGCAATCGGGGGGGGCGTAACTACTATGGCTACACCTTC.

This chain links TRBV12-3 or TRBV12-4 with TRBJ1-2; D unresolved. The CDR3 is 13 amino acids. V was shortened by 3 bases and J by 5 bases, with 10 bases between the two germline ends. The CDR3 DNA reads as TGTGCCAGCAGTTTGCCCGGGAGGTATGGCTACACCTTC. Encoded protein: CASSLPGRYGYTF.

The V and J genes are TRBV6-5 and TRBJ2-1; 8 bases align to TRBD2. Germline assignment: CDR1 MNHEY and CDR2 SVGAGI. With V trimmed by 10 bases and J by 5 bases, 13 bases remained unmatched. The CDR3 consists of 15 residues. The CDR3 DNA reads TGTGCCACCTCGGGATACGGGAGGGCCAACAATGAGCAGTTCTTC. Translated: CATSGYGRANNEQFF.

This chain connects TRBV7-9 to TRBJ2-6; TRBD1 matches at 8 bases. This CDR3 comprises 17 residues. J was trimmed by 0 bases and V by 5 bases; bases with no gene match: 6. The germline gives CDR1 SEHNR, CDR2 FQNEAQ (reference sequence). The CDR3 DNA reads as TGTGCCAGCAGCCAGACAGGGGCTACCTCTGGGGCCAACGTCCTGACTTTC. Amino acids: CASSQTGATSGANVLTF.

V is TRBV7-3 and J is TRBJ2-1; 14 nucleotides agree with TRBD2. J lost 7 bases, V lost 1 base, and 0 bases had no gene match. Germline V gene lookup returns CDR1 SGHTA and CDR2 FQGTGA. The CDR3 loop spans 15 amino acids. CDR3 region: CASSLRTSGGNEQFF. The CDR3 bases are TGTGCCAGCAGCTTAAGGACTAGCGGGGGGAATGAGCAGTTCTTC.

A single count supports this clone. The chain employs TRBV3-1 (or the pseudogene TRBV3-2) and TRBJ2-7, with unresolved D. Between the trimmed V and J ends, which lost 6 bases and 1 base, there was a span of 13 bases. The CDR3 is made up of 14 amino acids. In germline, CDR1 is LGHDT, CDR2 YNNKEL (reference sequence). CDR3 residues: CASRAFDGSYEQYF. CDR3 coding DNA: TGTGCCAGCAGAGCGTTTGACGGTTCCTACGAGCAGTACTTC.

This chain joins TRBV4-1 and TRBJ2-1; 9 positions agree with TRBD1. The J segment lost 5 bases and the V segment lost 0 bases, leaving 2 bases of the junction unmatched. The CDR3 contains 15 residues. Germline CDR1 and CDR2: MGHRA and YSYEKL. The CDR3, as DNA: TGCGCCAGCAGCCAAGACGGGACAGGGCACAATGAGCAGTTCTTC. Residues: CASSQDGTGHNEQFF.

This clone occurred once. The chain joins TRBV7-8 to TRBJ2-7; D is ambiguous. Looked up from germline, CDR1 is SGHVS and CDR2 is FQNEAQ. The V gene lost 1 base and the J gene lost 4 bases, with 5 bases spanning the gap. This CDR3 region has 12 residues. The CDR3 DNA is TGTGCCAGCAGCTTAGAACAATACGAGCAGTACTTC. Translating gives CASSLEQYEQYF.